Below are 10 T cell receptor beta chains sequenced from a single sample in a study of memory CD4+ T cells and cytomegalovirus serostatus. The sort gate was single viable CD3+CD4+CD8-CD45RO+ cells for memory CD4+ T cells. Method: immunoSEQ multiplex PCR; TCRdb's copy keeps in-frame clones and lacks some. The sample has about 82,000 clones; 75% to 90% are singletons. The sequenced material came from memory CD4+ T cells from blood. All receptors derive from an adult in good health and CMV-seronegative.

The chain employs TRBV5-5 and TRBJ2-7, with D unclear. The CDR3 has 15 residues. Germline CDR1 reads SGHKS; CDR2 reads YYEKEE (reference sequence). V was shortened by 4 bases and J by 1 base, with 15 bases between the two germline ends. The CDR3 region is CASSAAPLRSYEQYF. The CDR3 DNA reads TGTGCCAGCAGCGCCGCGCCCCTGAGGTCCTACGAGCAGTACTTC.

This rearrangement joins TRBV18 to TRBJ1-1; the D gene is possibly TRBD1 (6 bases). The CDR3 totals 16 residues. Germline CDR1 and CDR2: KGHSH and LQKENI. With 0 bases removed from V and 7 bases from J, the gap between germline ends came to 18 bases. The CDR3 DNA sequence: TGTGCCAGCTCACCACCTTTTCAGGGGAGGGTAAATGAAGCTTTCTTT. This codes for CASSPPFQGRVNEAFF.

This clone was found once. The rearrangement links TRBV25-1 to TRBJ1-1; 8 nucleotides agree with TRBD1. There are 15 residues in the CDR3. With V trimmed by 6 bases and J by 0 bases, 6 bases remained unmatched. The germline CDR1 and CDR2 sequences are MGHDK and SYGVNS. The CDR3 coding sequence is TGTGCCAGCAGGAGGACAGGGCTCATGAACACTGAAGCTTTCTTT. Translating gives CASRRTGLMNTEAFF.

CDR3 residues: CASSLAPGNNEKLFF. The CDR3 nucleotides are TGTGCCAGCAGCTTAGCGCCGGGGAATAATGAAAAACTGTTTTTT. V and J are TRBV7-6 and TRBJ1-4; D remains ambiguous. CDR1 and CDR2 from the germline V gene are SGHVS and FNYEAQ. Trimming stripped 0 bases from V and 4 bases from J, with 9 bases between. CDR3 length: 15 amino acids. Drawing the rest from reference TRBV7-6 and TRBJ1-4, the complete variable domain is GAGVSQSPRYKVTKRGQDVALRCDPISGHVSLYWYRQALGQGPEFLTYFNYEAQQDKSGLPNDRFSAERPEGSISTLTIQRTEQRDSAMYRCASSLAPGNNEKLFFGSGTQLSVL.

The chain carries TRBV19 and TRBJ2-1, with D possibly TRBD1 on 6 matching bases. The germline gives CDR1 LNHDA, CDR2 SQIVND (reference sequence). Trimming stripped 7 bases from V and 6 bases from J, with 22 bases between. The CDR3 sequence is 16 residues long. CDR3 loop: CASTPSLTLGGNEQFF. The DNA for the CDR3 is TGTGCCAGTACCCCTTCCCTGACCTTAGGGGGCAATGAGCAGTTCTTC.

V gene TRBV9 combines with J gene TRBJ2-2; D is unclear. There are 14 residues in the CDR3. The germline V gene has CDR1 SGDLS and CDR2 YYNGEE. Deletions cut 4 bases from V and 5 bases from J, with 12 bases between. Written as DNA, the CDR3 is TGTGCCAGCAGCCCTGCGGTGGAAACCGGGGAGCTGTTTTTT. It is translated as CASSPAVETGELFF.

The genes are TRBV28 and TRBJ2-2; 9 nucleotides match TRBD1. There are 16 residues in the CDR3. The germline V gene encodes CDR1 MDHEN and CDR2 SYDVKM. The V gene end was trimmed by 0 bases and the J gene end by 5 bases; junction bases not matched to a gene: 4. CDR3 residues: CASSLWTGGSTGELFF. In DNA, the CDR3 is TGTGCCAGCAGTTTATGGACAGGGGGAAGTACCGGGGAGCTGTTTTTT. The whole variable domain, remainder taken from reference TRBV28 and TRBJ2-2, is DVKVTQSSRYLVKRTGEKVFLECVQDMDHENMFWYRQDPGLGLRLIYFSYDVKMKEKGDIPEGYSVSREKKERFSLILESASTNQTSMYLCASSLWTGGSTGELFFGEGSRLTVL.

This chain joins TRBV9 and TRBJ1-3; tentatively, D is TRBD1 (6 bases). V was trimmed by 2 bases and J by 4 bases, leaving 13 bases between them. The CDR3 totals 15 residues. Germline CDR1 reads SGDLS; CDR2 reads YYNGEE. As DNA, the CDR3 is TGTGCCAGCAGCGTGGCGGGGGGCGAGGGAAACACCATATATTTT. Its protein is CASSVAGGEGNTIYF. The complete variable domain, with remaining parts taken from reference TRBV9 and TRBJ1-3, reads DSGVTQTPKHLITATGQRVTLRCSPRSGDLSVYWYQQSLDQGLQFLIQYYNGEERAKGNILERFSAQQFPDLHSELNLSSLELGDSALYFCASSVAGGEGNTIYFGEGSWLTVV.

The chain is built from TRBV6-1 and TRBJ2-1, with D perhaps TRBD2 (7 bases). The ends were cut back, 0 bases at V and 7 bases at J, with 16 bases in the middle. The CDR3 contains 16 residues. Germline-derived CDR1 and CDR2 are MNHNS and SASEGT. CDR3 sequence (DNA): TGTGCCAGCAGTGAAGCGATCTGGGGGGGCCGGAATGAGCAGTTCTTC. It encodes CASSEAIWGGRNEQFF.

The chain combines TRBV19 with TRBJ1-1; no reliable D call. The germline V gene encodes CDR1 LNHDA and CDR2 SQIVND (reference sequence). The CDR3 extends over 11 amino acids. The V end lost 4 bases, the J end lost 6 bases, and 6 bases lay between the germline ends. CDR3 sequence reads: CASSKASEAFF. CDR3 nucleotide sequence: TGTGCCAGTAGTAAGGCCTCTGAAGCTTTCTTT.